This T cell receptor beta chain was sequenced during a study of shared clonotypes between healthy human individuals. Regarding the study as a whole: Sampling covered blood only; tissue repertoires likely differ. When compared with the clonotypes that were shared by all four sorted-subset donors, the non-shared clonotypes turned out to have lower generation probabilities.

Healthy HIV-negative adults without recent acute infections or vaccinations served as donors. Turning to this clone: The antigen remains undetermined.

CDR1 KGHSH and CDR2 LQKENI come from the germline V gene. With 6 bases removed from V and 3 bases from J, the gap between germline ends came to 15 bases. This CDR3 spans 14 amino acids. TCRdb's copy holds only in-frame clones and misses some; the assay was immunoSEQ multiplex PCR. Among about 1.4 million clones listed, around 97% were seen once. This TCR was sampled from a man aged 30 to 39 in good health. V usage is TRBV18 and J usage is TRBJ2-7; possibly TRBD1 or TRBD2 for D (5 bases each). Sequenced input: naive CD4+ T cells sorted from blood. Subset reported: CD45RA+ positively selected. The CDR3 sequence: CASSQRGDYYEQYF. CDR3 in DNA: TGTGCCAGCTCGCAAAGAGGGGATTACTACGAGCAGTACTTC.